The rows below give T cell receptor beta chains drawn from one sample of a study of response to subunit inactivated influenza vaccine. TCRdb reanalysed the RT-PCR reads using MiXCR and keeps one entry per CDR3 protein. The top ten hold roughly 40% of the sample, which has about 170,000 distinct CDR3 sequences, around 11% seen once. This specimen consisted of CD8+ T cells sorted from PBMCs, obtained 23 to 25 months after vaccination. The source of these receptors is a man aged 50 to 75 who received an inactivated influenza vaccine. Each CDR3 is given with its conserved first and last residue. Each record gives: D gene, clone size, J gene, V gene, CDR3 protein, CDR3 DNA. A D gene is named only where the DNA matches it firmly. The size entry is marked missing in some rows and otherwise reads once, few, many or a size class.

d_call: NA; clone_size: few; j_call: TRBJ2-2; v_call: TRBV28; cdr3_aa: CASSTNSNTGELFF; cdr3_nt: TGTGCCAGCAGCACTAATTCGAACACCGGGGAGCTGTTTTTT
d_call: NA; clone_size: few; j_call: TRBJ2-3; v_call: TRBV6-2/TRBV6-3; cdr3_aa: CASSPGETFSTDTQYF; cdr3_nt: TGTGCCAGCAGCCCGGGGGAGACATTTAGCACAGATACGCAGTATTTT
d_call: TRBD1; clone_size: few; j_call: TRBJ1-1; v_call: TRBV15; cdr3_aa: CATSREGDRMNTEAFF; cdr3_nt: TGTGCCACCAGCAGAGAGGGGGACAGGATGAACACTGAAGCTTTCTTT
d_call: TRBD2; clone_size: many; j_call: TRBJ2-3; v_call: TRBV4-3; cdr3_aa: CASSHRTSGVDTQYF; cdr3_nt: TGCGCCAGCAGCCACCGGACTAGCGGAGTGGATACGCAGTATTTT
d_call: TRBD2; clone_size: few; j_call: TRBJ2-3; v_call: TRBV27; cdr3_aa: CASGSRWPSGRENTQYF; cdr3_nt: TGTGCCAGCGGATCACGGTGGCCTAGCGGGAGGGAAAATACGCAGTATTTT
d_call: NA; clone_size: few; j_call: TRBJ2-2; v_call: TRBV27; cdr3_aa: CASSLWQGPGELFF; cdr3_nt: TGTGCCAGCAGTTTATGGCAGGGGCCCGGGGAGCTGTTTTTT
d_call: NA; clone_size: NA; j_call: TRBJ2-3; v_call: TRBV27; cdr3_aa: CAAGTLTDTQYF; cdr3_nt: TGTGCAGCCGGGACCCTCACAGATACGCAGTATTTT
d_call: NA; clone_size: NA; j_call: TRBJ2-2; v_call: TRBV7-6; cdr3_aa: CASPNTGELFF; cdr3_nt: TGTGCCAGCCCGAACACCGGGGAGCTGTTTTTT
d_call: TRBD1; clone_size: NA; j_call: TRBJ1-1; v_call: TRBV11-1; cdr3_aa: CASSPEDRFEAFF; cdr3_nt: TGTGCCAGCAGCCCAGAGGACAGGTTTGAAGCTTTCTTT
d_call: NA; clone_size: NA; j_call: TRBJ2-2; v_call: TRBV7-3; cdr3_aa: CASSPGAYTGELFF; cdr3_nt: TGTGCCAGCAGCCCAGGGGCTTACACCGGGGAGCTGTTTTTT
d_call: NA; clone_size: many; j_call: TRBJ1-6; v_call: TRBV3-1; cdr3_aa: CASSLVTPGANSPLHF; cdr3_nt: TGTGCCAGCAGCCTCGTAACTCCGGGAGCCAATTCACCCCTCCACTTT
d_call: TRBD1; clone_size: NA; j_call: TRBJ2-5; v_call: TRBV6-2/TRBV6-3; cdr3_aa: CASSSGQGWQETQYF; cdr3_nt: TGTGCCAGCAGTTCAGGACAGGGGTGGCAAGAGACCCAGTACTTC
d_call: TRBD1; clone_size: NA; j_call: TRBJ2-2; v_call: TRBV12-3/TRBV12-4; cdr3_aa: CASSGERGRYTGELFF; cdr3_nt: TGTGCCAGCAGTGGGGAGAGGGGGCGATACACCGGGGAGCTGTTTTTT
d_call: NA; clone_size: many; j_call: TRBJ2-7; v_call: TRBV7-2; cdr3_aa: CASSLFSSYEQYF; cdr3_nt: TGTGCCAGCAGTTTATTCAGCTCCTACGAGCAGTACTTC
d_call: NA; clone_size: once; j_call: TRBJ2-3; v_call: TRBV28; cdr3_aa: CASSLGLGKDTQYF; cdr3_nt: TGTGCCAGCAGTCTGGGGCTGGGCAAAGATACGCAGTATTTT
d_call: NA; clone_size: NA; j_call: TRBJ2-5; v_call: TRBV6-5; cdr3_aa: CASSYSEGTKETQYF; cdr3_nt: TGTGCCAGCTCATACTCTGAGGGGACGAAGGAGACCCAGTACTTC
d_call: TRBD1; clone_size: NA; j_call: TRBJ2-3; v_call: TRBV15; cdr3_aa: CATSREDRLSSTDTQYF; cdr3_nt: TGTGCCACCAGCAGAGAGGACAGGTTATCTAGCACAGATACGCAGTATTTT
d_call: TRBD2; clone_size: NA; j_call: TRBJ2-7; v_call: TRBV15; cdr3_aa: CATRLAGVYEQYF; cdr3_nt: TGTGCCACCAGACTAGCGGGGGTGTACGAGCAGTACTTC
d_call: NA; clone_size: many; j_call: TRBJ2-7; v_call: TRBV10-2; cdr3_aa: CASSEGTLMYEQYF; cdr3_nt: TGCGCCAGCAGCGAGGGGACACTAATGTACGAGCAGTACTTC
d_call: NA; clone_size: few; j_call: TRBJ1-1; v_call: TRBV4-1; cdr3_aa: CASSQGRGYRNTEAFF; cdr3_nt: TGCGCCAGCAGCCAAGGACGGGGCTACAGGAACACTGAAGCTTTCTTT
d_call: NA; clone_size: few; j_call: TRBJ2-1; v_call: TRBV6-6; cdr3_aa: CASSYSAGNEQFF; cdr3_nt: TGTGCCAGCAGTTACTCTGCCGGCAATGAGCAGTTCTTC
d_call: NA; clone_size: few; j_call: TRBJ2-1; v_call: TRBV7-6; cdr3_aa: CASSFTGAAYNEQFF; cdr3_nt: TGTGCCAGCAGCTTCACCGGCGCTGCCTACAATGAGCAGTTCTTC
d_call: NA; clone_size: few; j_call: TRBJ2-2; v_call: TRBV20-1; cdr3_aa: CSARDLMATYPGELFF; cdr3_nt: TGCAGTGCTAGAGATTTAATGGCTACATATCCCGGGGAGCTGTTTTTT
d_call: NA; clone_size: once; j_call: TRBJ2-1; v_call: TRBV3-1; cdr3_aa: CASSQYSQAGAPYNEQFF; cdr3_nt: TGTGCCAGCAGCCAATACTCGCAGGCGGGGGCCCCCTACAATGAGCAGTTCTTC
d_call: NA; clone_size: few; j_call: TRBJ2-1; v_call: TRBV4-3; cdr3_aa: CASSPGEVGDEQFF; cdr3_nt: TGCGCCAGCAGCCCAGGTGAAGTAGGCGATGAGCAGTTCTTC
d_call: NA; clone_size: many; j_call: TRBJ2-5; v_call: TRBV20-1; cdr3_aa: CSALFPLLGDRSQETQYF; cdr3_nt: TGCAGTGCTTTATTCCCCCTCTTGGGGGACCGAAGTCAAGAGACCCAGTACTTC
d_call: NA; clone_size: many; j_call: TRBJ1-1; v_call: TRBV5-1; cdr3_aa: CASSFMGNTEAFF; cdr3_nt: TGCGCCAGCAGCTTTATGGGAAACACTGAAGCTTTCTTT
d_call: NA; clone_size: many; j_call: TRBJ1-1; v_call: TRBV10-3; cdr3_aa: CAISESMNTEAFF; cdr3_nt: TGTGCCATCAGTGAGTCTATGAACACTGAAGCTTTCTTT
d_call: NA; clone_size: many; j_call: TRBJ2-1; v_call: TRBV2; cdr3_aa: CASGRRGTYNEQFF; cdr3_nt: TGTGCCAGCGGTAGGCGGGGAACCTACAATGAGCAGTTCTTC
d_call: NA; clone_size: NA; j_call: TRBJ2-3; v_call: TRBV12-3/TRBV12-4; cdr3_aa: CASSLLGRGNSDPDTQYF; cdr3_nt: TGTGCCAGCAGTTTATTAGGTAGGGGCAACTCGGACCCAGATACGCAGTATTTT
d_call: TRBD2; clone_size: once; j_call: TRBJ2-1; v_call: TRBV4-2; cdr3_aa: CASSQVGGEIYNEQFF; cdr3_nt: TGTGCCAGCAGCCAGGTGGGGGGGGAGATTTACAATGAGCAGTTCTTC
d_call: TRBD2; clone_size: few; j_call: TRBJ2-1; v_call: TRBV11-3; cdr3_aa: CASSHRTSAEQFF; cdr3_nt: TGTGCCAGCAGCCACCGGACTAGCGCTGAGCAGTTCTTC
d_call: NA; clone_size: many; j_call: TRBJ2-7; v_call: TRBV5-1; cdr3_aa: CASRGDSYEQYF; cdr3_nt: TGCGCCAGCAGGGGGGATTCCTACGAGCAGTACTTC
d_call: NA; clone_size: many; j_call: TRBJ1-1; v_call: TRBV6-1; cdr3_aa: CASTGGRITEAFF; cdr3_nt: TGTGCCAGCACTGGGGGCAGGATCACTGAAGCTTTCTTT
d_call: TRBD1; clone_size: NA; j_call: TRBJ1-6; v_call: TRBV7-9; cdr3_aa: CASSVTGFGLHF; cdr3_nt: TGTGCCAGCAGCGTGACAGGGTTTGGGCTCCACTTT
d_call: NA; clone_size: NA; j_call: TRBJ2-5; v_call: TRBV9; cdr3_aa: CASSVGEQEQETQYF; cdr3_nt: TGTGCCAGCAGCGTAGGTGAGCAGGAACAAGAGACCCAGTACTTC
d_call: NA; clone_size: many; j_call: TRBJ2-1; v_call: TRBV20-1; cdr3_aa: CSASLTPSSYNEQFF; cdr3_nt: TGCAGTGCTAGTCTCACTCCCAGCTCCTACAATGAGCAGTTCTTC
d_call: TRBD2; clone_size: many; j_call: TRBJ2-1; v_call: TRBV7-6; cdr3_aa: CASSPTSGGTNEQFF; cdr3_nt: TGTGCCAGCAGCCCTACTAGCGGGGGGACAAATGAGCAGTTCTTC
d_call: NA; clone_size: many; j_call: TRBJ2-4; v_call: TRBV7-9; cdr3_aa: CASDGGSLYF; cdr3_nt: TGTGCCAGCGATGGGGGCAGCCTATACTTC
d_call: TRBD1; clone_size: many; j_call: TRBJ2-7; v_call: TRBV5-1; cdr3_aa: CASSHPGQGSYEQYF; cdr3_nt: TGCGCCAGCAGTCACCCGGGACAGGGATCCTACGAGCAGTACTTC
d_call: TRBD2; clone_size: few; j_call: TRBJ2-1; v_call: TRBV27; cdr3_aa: CASSLVAGGWNEQFF; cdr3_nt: TGTGCCAGCAGTTTAGTAGCGGGGGGGTGGAATGAGCAGTTCTTC
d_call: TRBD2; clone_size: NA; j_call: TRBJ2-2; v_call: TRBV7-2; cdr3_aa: CASSLFGGSASGELFF; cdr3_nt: TGTGCCAGCAGCTTATTTGGCGGGAGCGCTTCCGGGGAGCTGTTTTTT
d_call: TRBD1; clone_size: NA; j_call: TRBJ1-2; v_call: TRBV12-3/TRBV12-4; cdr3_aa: CASSRGGGYGYTF; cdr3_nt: TGTGCCAGCAGTCGAGGGGGCGGCTATGGCTACACCTTC
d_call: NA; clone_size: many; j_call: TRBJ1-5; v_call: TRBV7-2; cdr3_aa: CASSLVSSNQPQHF; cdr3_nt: TGTGCCAGCAGCTTAGTCAGTAGCAATCAGCCCCAGCATTTT